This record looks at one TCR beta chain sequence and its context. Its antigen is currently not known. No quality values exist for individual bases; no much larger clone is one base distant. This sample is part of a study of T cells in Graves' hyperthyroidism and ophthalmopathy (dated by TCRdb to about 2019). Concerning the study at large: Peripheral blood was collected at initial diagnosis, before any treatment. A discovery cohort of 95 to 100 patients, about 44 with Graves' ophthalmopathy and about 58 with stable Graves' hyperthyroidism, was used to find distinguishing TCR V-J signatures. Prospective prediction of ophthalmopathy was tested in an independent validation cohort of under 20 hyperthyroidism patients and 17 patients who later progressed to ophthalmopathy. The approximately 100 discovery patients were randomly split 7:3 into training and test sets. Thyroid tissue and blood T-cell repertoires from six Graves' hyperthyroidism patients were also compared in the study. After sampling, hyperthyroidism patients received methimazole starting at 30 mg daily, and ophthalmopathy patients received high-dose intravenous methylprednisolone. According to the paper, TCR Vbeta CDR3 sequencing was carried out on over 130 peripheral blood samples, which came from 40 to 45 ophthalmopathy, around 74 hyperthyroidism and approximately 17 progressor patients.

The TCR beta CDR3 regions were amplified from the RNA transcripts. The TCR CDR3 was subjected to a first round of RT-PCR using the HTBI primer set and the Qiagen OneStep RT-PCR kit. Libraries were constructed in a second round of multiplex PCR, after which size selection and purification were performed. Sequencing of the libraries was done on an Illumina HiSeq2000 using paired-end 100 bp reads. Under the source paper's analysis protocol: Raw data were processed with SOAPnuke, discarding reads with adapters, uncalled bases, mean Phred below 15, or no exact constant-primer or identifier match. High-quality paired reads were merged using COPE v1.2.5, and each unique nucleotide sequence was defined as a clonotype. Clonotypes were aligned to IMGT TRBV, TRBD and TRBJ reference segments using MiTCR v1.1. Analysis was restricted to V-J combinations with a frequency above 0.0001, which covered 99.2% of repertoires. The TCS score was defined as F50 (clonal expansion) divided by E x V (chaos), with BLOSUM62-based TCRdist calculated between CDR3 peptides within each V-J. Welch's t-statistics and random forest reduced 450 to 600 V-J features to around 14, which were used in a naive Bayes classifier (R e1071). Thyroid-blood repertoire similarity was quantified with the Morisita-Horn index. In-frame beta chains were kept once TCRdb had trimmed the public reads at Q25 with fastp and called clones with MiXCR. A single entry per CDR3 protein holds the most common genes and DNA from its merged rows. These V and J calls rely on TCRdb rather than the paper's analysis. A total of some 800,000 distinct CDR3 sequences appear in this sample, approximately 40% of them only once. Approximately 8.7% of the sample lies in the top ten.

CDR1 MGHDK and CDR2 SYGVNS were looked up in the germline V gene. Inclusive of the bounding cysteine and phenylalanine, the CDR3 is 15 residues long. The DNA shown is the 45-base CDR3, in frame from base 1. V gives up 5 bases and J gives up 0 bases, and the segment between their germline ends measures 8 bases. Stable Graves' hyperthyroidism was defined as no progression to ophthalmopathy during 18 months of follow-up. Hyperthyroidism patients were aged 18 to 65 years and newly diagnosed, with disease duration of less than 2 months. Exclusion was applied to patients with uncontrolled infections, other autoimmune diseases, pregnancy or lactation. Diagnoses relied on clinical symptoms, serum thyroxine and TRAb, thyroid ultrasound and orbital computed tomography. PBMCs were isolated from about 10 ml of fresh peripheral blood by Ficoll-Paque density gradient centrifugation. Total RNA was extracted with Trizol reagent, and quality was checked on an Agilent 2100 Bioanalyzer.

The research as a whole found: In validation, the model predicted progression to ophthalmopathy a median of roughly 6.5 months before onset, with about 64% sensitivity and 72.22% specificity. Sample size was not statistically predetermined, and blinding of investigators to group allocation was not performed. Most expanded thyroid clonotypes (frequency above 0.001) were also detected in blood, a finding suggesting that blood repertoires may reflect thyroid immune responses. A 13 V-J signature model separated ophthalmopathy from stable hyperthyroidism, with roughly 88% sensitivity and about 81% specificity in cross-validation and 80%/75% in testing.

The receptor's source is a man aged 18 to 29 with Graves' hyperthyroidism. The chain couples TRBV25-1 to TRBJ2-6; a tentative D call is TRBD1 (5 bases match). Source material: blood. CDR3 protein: CASSWTNSGANVLTF. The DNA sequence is TGTGCCAGCAGTTGGACAAACTCTGGGGCCAACGTCCTGACTTTC.